The 23 T cell receptor beta chains below were found in one sample sequenced in a study of blood T cell repertoires in COVID-19. Assay: immunoSEQ multiplex PCR; the TCRdb copy retains only in-frame clones and omits some. There are under 350,000 clones in the sample; 86% occur only once, and around 4.2% lies in the top ten. The sequenced sample consisted of PBMCs or T cells enriched from blood (not recorded which). The source is a woman aged 35 to 49 with acute COVID-19.

The CDR3 loop reads CASSFGGQGYYEQYF. CDR3 DNA sequence: TGCGCCAGCAGCTTTGGGGGACAGGGGTACTACGAGCAGTACTTC. J is TRBJ2-7 and V is TRBV5-1; 10 nucleotides agree with TRBD1. Germline V gene data show CDR1 as SGHRS and CDR2 as YFSETQ. Unmatched junction bases numbered 5, after V lost 2 bases and J lost 3 bases. This CDR3 comprises 15 residues.

This chain links TRBV28 with TRBJ2-1, with 9 bases aligning to TRBD2. Per the germline V gene, CDR1 is MDHEN and CDR2 is SYDVKM. The trim removed 9 bases at V and 8 bases at J, leaving 14 bases unmatched. This CDR3 spans 15 amino acids. The CDR3 spells CASRGAGGPSYEQFF. The CDR3 DNA sequence: TGTGCCAGTAGGGGGGCGGGAGGGCCATCCTATGAGCAGTTCTTC.

Details on this clone: The same CDR3 is also encoded by other DNA sequences in this sample. The chain couples TRBV3-1 (or the pseudogene TRBV3-2) to TRBJ1-2; D remains unclear. V was trimmed by 1 base and J by 4 bases, leaving 4 bases between them. This CDR3 has 12 residues. From germline, CDR1 is LGHDT and CDR2 YNNKEL (reference sequence). The CDR3 sequence is CASSQAVYGYTF. The CDR3 bases are TGTGCCAGCAGCCAAGCCGTCTATGGCTACACCTTC.

This clone was seen only once. The chain combines TRBV3-1 (or the pseudogene TRBV3-2) with TRBJ1-2, with D tentatively TRBD1 (5 bases). This CDR3 has 13 residues. CDR1 is LGHDT and CDR2 is YNNKEL in the germline V gene (reference sequence). V lost 1 base, J lost 12 bases, and 15 bases lay in between. CDR3 sequence (DNA): TGTGCCAGCAGCCAAGTTGAAGGGCAGGGCGACACCTTC. Protein sequence: CASSQVEGQGDTF.

The chain is built from TRBV7-9 and TRBJ2-1; 7 positions agree with TRBD2. This CDR3 has 17 residues. With V trimmed by 5 bases and J by 7 bases, 17 bases remained unmatched. Per the germline V gene, CDR1 is SEHNR and CDR2 is FQNEAQ (reference sequence). The CDR3 is CASSPPGLGGRGNEQFF. CDR3 DNA sequence: TGTGCCAGCAGCCCGCCCGGTCTCGGCGGGAGAGGTAATGAGCAGTTCTTC.

The chain is built from TRBV15 and TRBJ2-5; 7 bases are a match to TRBD1. The CDR3 consists of 18 residues. Per germline, CDR1 LNHNV and CDR2 YYDKDF (reference sequence). V shed 0 bases and J 2 bases; nucleotides not matched to a gene: 12. In nucleotides, the CDR3 is TGTGCCACCAGCAGAGATCTATCGGCGACAGGGTCTCAAGAGACCCAGTACTTC. Translated: CATSRDLSATGSQETQYF.

J is TRBJ2-7 and V is TRBV29-1; 7 nucleotides match TRBD1. Looked up from germline, CDR1 is SQVTM and CDR2 is ANQGSEA. The length of the CDR3 is 12 residues. The CDR3 spells CSVRQGVYEQYF. As DNA, the CDR3 is TGCAGTGTAAGACAGGGAGTCTACGAGCAGTACTTC.

Comment on this clone: At one boundary the junction diverges from the germline segment, which might be a read error. V gene TRBV7-9 combines with J gene TRBJ1-2, with TRBD1 matching over 9 bases. In germline, CDR1 is SEHNR, CDR2 FQNEAQ (reference sequence). This CDR3 region has 14 residues. The CDR3 region is CTSGRQGGVYGYTF. The DNA for the CDR3 is TGTACCAGTGGAAGACAGGGGGGTGTCTATGGCTACACCTTC.

J is TRBJ2-3 and V is TRBV29-1; D perhaps matches TRBD2 (5 bases). This CDR3 region has 13 residues. The germline V gene encodes CDR1 SQVTM and CDR2 ANQGSEA. V was shortened by 3 bases and J by 1 base, with 8 bases between the two germline ends. The CDR3 sequence: CSVDLEGTDTQYF. The CDR3 DNA follows: TGCAGCGTTGATCTGGAGGGCACAGATACGCAGTATTTT.

CDR3 nucleotide sequence: TGTGCCAGTAGTATCGGATCGCGGGGAAACACTGAAGCTTTCTTT. Translation: CASSIGSRGNTEAFF. The gene calls are TRBV19 and TRBJ1-1; D is undetermined. V shed 3 bases and J shed 2 bases, with 13 bases lying between them. Germline CDR1 LNHDA, CDR2 SQIVND (reference sequence). CDR3 length: 15 amino acids.

This clone was recorded a few times. The rearrangement uses TRBV5-6 and TRBJ2-7, with D perhaps matching TRBD1 (5 bases). V was pared by 2 bases and J by 4 bases, with 16 bases between. Per the germline V gene, CDR1 is SGHDT and CDR2 is YYEEEE. The CDR3 runs to 15 residues. The CDR3 here is CASSFRRTLRYEQYF. CDR3 DNA: TGTGCCAGCAGCTTTCGTAGGACACTGAGATACGAGCAGTACTTC.

This chain joins TRBV10-3 and TRBJ2-7; 7 nucleotides match TRBD1. The ends lost 6 bases at V and 3 bases at J; junction bases unmatched: 8. The CDR3 length is 14 residues. Per the germline V gene, CDR1 is ENHRY and CDR2 is SYGVKD. DNA for the CDR3: TGTGCCATCAGCCCGGACAGGCCAAGCTACGAGCAGTACTTC. This codes for CAISPDRPSYEQYF.

The chain combines TRBV7-6 with TRBJ2-5, with a tentative D call TRBD2 (6 bases). Germline-derived CDR1 and CDR2 are SGHVS and FNYEAQ. Trimming pared 3 bases from V and 2 bases from J, leaving 13 bases between. CDR3 size: 15 residues. The CDR3 loop reads CASSLEGSGQETQYF. The CDR3 bases are TGTGCCAGCAGCTTGGAGGGGTCGGGGCAAGAGACCCAGTACTTC.

The chain combines TRBV4-2 with TRBJ2-2; 9 bases are a match to TRBD1. Germline CDR1 is LGHNA and CDR2 is YNFKEQ. The trim removed 5 bases at V and 0 bases at J, leaving 4 bases unmatched. This CDR3 is 16 amino acids long. The CDR3 DNA reads TGTGCCAGCAGCAGGGGACAGGGAACGAACACCGGGGAGCTGTTTTTT. It translates to CASSRGQGTNTGELFF.

The chain has TRBV7-2 and TRBJ1-3; no reliable D call. The CDR3 spans 13 residues. Deletions cut 2 bases from V and 4 bases from J, with 6 bases between. CDR1 and CDR2 (germline): SGHTA, FQGNSA. CDR3 sequence: CASSLSRGNTIYF. CDR3 DNA sequence: TGTGCCAGCAGCTTAAGCCGGGGAAACACCATATATTTT.

V usage is TRBV19 and J usage is TRBJ2-1; TRBD2 matches 9 bases. Germline CDR1 and CDR2: LNHDA and SQIVND (reference sequence). This CDR3 has 16 residues. The junction had 11 bases not matched to a gene; V was cut back by 5 bases and J by 6 bases. CDR3 sequence reads: CASSHYSGLASNEQFF. CDR3 DNA sequence: TGTGCCAGTAGTCATTATTCGGGACTAGCCAGCAATGAGCAGTTCTTC.

The chain couples TRBV27 to TRBJ1-1, with 9 bases that match TRBD1. V gave up 0 bases and J gave up 10 bases; unmatched junction bases: 9. CDR1 is MNHEY, CDR2 SMNVEV, per germline (reference sequence). This CDR3 is built from 15 residues. DNA for the CDR3: TGTGCCAGCAGTTTATCTCCGCGGACAGGGGCCCGAGCTTTCTTT. Amino acid sequence: CASSLSPRTGARAFF.

The genes are TRBV6-5 and TRBJ1-5, with TRBD1 matching over 7 bases. In germline, CDR1 is MNHEY, CDR2 SVGAGI. V shed 7 bases, J shed 6 bases, and the junction held 6 bases outside the gene matches. This CDR3 comprises 13 residues. CDR3 sequence: CASTDRAVQPQHF. The CDR3 region has the DNA TGTGCCAGCACCGACAGGGCCGTTCAGCCCCAGCATTTT.

The V call is TRBV5-5, the J call TRBJ2-7; D is undetermined. V lost 3 bases to trimming and J lost 4 bases, with 5 bases between them. This CDR3 contains 11 residues. Germline CDR1 and CDR2: SGHKS and YYEKEE (reference sequence). The CDR3 here is CASSSQYEQYF. CDR3 sequence (DNA): TGTGCCAGCAGCTCACAGTACGAGCAGTACTTC.

V gene TRBV5-1 combines with J gene TRBJ2-5; 7 bases fit TRBD1. Trimming cost V 0 bases and J 5 bases; bases outside gene matches: 7. The CDR3 has 15 amino acids. The V gene's germline CDR1 is SGHRS and CDR2 YFSETQ. The CDR3 region has the DNA TGCGCCAGCAGCTTGGCGGTGACAGGGCAGGAGACCCAGTACTTC. This codes for CASSLAVTGQETQYF. Filled out from reference TRBV5-1 and TRBJ2-5, the complete variable domain reads KAGVTQTPRYLIKTRGQQVTLSCSPISGHRSVSWYQQTPGQGLQFLFEYFSETQRNKGNFPGRFSGRQFSNSRSEMNVSTLELGDSALYLCASSLAVTGQETQYFGPGTRLLVL.

V usage is TRBV6-5 and J usage is TRBJ2-7; 7 bases are shared with TRBD1. V lost 6 bases, J lost 8 bases, and 10 bases stayed unmatched. CDR3 length: 13 amino acids. CDR1 MNHEY and CDR2 SVGAGI come from the germline V gene. The CDR3 nucleotides are TGTGCCAGCAGAACCGGGACAGTCCTCAAGCAGTACTTC. Amino acid sequence: CASRTGTVLKQYF.

J is TRBJ1-2 and V is TRBV15; 7 positions agree with TRBD1. Losses at the gene ends were 1 base for V and 4 bases for J; bases not matched to a gene: 9. The CDR3 extends over 16 amino acids. Looked up from germline, CDR1 is LNHNV and CDR2 is YYDKDF (reference sequence). The CDR3 protein is CATSRGGTGEAYGYTF. In nucleotides, the CDR3 is TGTGCCACCAGCAGAGGGGGAACAGGGGAGGCCTATGGCTACACCTTC.

This chain joins TRBV5-4 and TRBJ2-2; the D gene is possibly TRBD2 (5 bases). The V gene's germline CDR1 is SGHNT and CDR2 YYREEE (reference sequence). The V and J ends lost 9 bases and 0 bases respectively, with 12 bases between them. The CDR3 totals 14 residues. The CDR3 DNA follows: TGTGCCACACGAGGGAGTGCGAACACCGGGGAGCTGTTTTTT. Protein sequence: CATRGSANTGELFF.